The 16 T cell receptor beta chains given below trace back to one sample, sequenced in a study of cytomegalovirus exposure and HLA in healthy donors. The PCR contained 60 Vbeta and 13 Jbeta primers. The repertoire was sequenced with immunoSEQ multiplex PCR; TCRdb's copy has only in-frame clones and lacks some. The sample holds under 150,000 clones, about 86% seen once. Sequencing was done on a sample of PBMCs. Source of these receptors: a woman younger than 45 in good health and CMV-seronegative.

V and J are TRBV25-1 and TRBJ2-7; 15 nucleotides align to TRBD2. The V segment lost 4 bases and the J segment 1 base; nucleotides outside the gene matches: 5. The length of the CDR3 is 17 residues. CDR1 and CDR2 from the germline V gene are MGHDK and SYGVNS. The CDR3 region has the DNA TGTGCCAGCAGTGTAGGACTAGCGGGGGGGCGATCCTACGAGCAGTACTTC. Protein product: CASSVGLAGGRSYEQYF.

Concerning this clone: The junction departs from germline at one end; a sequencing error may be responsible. The CDR3 loop is CASSLGPSGTDTQYF. The DNA for the CDR3 is TGTGCTAGCAGCTTAGGGCCTAGCGGCACAGATACGCAGTATTTT. The chain links TRBV7-7 to TRBJ2-3; TRBD2 might be the D (6 bases). CDR1 is SSHAT, CDR2 FNYEAQ, per germline (reference sequence). The CDR3 loop spans 15 amino acids.

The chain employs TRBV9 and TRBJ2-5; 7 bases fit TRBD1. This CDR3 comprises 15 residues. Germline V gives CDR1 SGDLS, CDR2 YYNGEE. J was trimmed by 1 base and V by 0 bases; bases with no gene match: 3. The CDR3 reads CASSVGQGSQETQYF. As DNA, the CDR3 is TGTGCCAGCAGCGTAGGACAGGGATCCCAAGAGACCCAGTACTTC.

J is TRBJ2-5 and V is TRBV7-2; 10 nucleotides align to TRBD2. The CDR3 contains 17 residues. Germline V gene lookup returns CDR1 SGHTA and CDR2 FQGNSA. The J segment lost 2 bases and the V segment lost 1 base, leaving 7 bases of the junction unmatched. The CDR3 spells CASSLGLAGAIQETQYF. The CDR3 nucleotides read TGTGCCAGCAGCTTAGGGCTAGCGGGGGCCATACAAGAGACCCAGTACTTC.

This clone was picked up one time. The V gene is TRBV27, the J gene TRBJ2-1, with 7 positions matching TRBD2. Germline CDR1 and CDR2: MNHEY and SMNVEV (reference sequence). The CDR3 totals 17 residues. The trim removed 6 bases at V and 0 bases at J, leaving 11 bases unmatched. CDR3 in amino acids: CASRGRDFPGSYNEQFF. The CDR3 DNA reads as TGTGCCAGCAGGGGGAGGGACTTCCCCGGCTCCTACAATGAGCAGTTCTTC.

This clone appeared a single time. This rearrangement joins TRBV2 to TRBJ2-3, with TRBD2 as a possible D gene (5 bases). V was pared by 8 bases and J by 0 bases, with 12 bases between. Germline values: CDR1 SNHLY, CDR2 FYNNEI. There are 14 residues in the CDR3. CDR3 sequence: CASDPGGSTDTQYF. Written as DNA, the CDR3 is TGTGCCAGCGACCCAGGAGGTAGCACAGATACGCAGTATTTT. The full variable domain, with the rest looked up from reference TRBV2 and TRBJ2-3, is EPEVTQTPSHQVTQMGQEVILRCVPISNHLYFYWYRQILGQKVEFLVSFYNNEISEKSEIFDDQFSVERPDGSNFTLKIRSTKLEDSAMYFCASDPGGSTDTQYFGPGTRLTVL.

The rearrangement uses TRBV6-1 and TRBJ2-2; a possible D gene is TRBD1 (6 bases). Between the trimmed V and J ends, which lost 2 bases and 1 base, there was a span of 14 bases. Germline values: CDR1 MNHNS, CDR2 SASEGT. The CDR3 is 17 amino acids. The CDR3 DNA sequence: TGTGCCAGCAGTGAATTTACAGGGACGGTGAACACCGGGGAGCTGTTTTTT. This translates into CASSEFTGTVNTGELFF.

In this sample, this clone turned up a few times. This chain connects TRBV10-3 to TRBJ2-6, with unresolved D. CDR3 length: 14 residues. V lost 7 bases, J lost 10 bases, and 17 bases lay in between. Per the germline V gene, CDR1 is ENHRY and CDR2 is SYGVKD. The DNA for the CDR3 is TGTGCCATCACCACCCCGCGGCTGTTTAACGTCCTGACTTTC. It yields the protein CAITTPRLFNVLTF.

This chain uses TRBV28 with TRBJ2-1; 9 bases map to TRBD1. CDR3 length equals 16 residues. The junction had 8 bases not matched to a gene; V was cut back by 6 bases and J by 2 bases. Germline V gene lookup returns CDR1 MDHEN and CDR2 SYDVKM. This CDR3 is CASRGGQGTTYNEQFF. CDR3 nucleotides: TGTGCCAGCAGGGGGGGACAGGGTACGACCTACAATGAGCAGTTCTTC.

The CDR3 DNA is TGTGCCAGCAGTTACGCGACTAGCGGGATCTACGAGCAGTACTTC. The encoded protein is CASSYATSGIYEQYF. The chain has TRBV6-5 and TRBJ2-5; 11 bases map to TRBD2. TRBJ2-7 matches the DNA end more closely, so the J call is doubtful. The CDR3 spans 15 residues. The germline V gene encodes CDR1 MNHEY and CDR2 SVGAGI.

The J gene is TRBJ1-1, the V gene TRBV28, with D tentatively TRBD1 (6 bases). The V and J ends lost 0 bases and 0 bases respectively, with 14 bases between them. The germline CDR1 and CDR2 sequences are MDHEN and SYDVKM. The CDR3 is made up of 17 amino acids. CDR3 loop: CASSLWDRTDLNTEAFF. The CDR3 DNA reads TGTGCCAGCAGTTTATGGGACAGAACCGACTTGAACACTGAAGCTTTCTTT.

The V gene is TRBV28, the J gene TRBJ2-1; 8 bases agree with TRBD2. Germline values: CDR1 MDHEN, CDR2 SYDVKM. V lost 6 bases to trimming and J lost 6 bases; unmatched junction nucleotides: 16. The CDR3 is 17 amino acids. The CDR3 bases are TGTGCCAGCAGCCCCCTTGGAGGGTTTCTAGCGGGCAATGAGCAGTTCTTC. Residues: CASSPLGGFLAGNEQFF.

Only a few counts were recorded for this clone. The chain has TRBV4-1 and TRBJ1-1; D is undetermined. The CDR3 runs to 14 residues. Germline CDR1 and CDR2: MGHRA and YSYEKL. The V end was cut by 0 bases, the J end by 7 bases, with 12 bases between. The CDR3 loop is CASSQESRLVEAFF. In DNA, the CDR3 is TGCGCCAGCAGCCAAGAAAGCAGGCTCGTTGAAGCTTTCTTT.

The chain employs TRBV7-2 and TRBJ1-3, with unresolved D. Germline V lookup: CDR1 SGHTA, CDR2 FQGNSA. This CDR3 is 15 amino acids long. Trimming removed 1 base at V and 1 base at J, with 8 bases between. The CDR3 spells CASSLDPGSGNTIYF. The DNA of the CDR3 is TGTGCCAGCAGCTTAGATCCCGGTTCTGGAAACACCATATATTTT. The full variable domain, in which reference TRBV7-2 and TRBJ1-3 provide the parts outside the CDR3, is GAGVSQSPSNKVTEKGKDVELRCDPISGHTALYWYRQSLGQGLEFLIYFQGNSAPDKSGLPSDRFSAERTGGSVSTLTIQRTQQEDSAVYLCASSLDPGSGNTIYFGEGSWLTVV.

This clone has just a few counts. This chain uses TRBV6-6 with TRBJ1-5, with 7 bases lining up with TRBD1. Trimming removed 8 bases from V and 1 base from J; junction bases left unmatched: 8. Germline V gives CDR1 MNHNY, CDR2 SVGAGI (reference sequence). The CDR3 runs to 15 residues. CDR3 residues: CASGTGASSNQPQHF. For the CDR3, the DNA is TGTGCCAGCGGTACAGGGGCTTCGAGCAATCAGCCCCAGCATTTT.

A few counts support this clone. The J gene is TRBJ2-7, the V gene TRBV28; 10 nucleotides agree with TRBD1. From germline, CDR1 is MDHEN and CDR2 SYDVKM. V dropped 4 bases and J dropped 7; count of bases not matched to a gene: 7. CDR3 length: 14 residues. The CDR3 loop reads CASSSRQGAREQYF. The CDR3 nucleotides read TGTGCCAGCAGTTCACGACAGGGGGCAAGGGAGCAGTACTTC. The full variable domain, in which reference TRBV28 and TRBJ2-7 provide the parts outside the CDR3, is DVKVTQSSRYLVKRTGEKVFLECVQDMDHENMFWYRQDPGLGLRLIYFSYDVKMKEKGDIPEGYSVSREKKERFSLILESASTNQTSMYLCASSSRQGAREQYFGPGTRLTVT.